What follows are 26 T cell receptor beta chains derived from one specimen sequenced in a study of T cell responses to AZD1222 COVID-19 vaccine (dated by TCRdb to about 2021). This specimen's time point label, interpreted: about 28 days (+/-7) after the second vaccine dose. Library construction relied on the immunoSEQ multiplex PCR assay. The clones in this table, taken by TCRdb from immuneACCESS, are in-frame only. Not every clone is retained; where verified, under half of the shortfall comes from an unresolved V gene, and the cause of the rest is unknown. The sample table shows more than 95,000 clones, and roughly 87% are seen once. The ten largest make up about 40% of the sample. The material was peripheral blood, obtained 28 days after the second AZD1222 dose. The receptors stem from an adult who received the AZD1222 COVID-19 vaccine.

The J gene is TRBJ1-2, the V gene TRBV28; no clear D. The CDR3 sequence is 13 residues long. V lost 6 bases and J 1 base, leaving 9 bases between the germline ends. Germline CDR1 MDHEN, CDR2 SYDVKM. CDR3 residues: CASRYGVNYGYTF. In DNA, the CDR3 is TGTGCCAGCAGATACGGGGTTAACTATGGCTACACCTTC.

V usage is TRBV28 and J usage is TRBJ1-1; D is undetermined. The CDR3 is 10 residues long. V lost 6 bases to trimming and J lost 10 bases, with 9 bases between them. Germline V lookup: CDR1 MDHEN, CDR2 SYDVKM. CDR3 in DNA: TGTGCCAGCAGCCTCCGAGCAGCTTTCTTT. Translating gives CASSLRAAFF.

V and J are TRBV19 and TRBJ1-4; TRBD1 matches at 7 bases. The V segment lost 7 bases and the J segment 8 bases; nucleotides outside the gene matches: 13. Looked up from germline, CDR1 is LNHDA and CDR2 is SQIVND (reference sequence). The CDR3 totals 15 residues. This chain's CDR3 is CASTEGAGTYEKLFF. The CDR3 bases are TGTGCCAGTACCGAGGGGGCGGGAACCTACGAAAAACTGTTTTTT.

The chain combines TRBV19 with TRBJ1-6; 8 nucleotides line up with TRBD1. V lost 7 bases and J lost 7; bases outside the gene matches: 9. The CDR3 runs 15 residues. Germline assignment: CDR1 LNHDA and CDR2 SQIVND (reference sequence). CDR3 sequence: CASKNGQGHNSPLHF. For the CDR3, the DNA is TGTGCCAGTAAAAACGGACAGGGACACAATTCACCCCTCCACTTT.

J is TRBJ2-7 and V is TRBV3-1 (or the pseudogene TRBV3-2); perhaps D is TRBD1 or TRBD2 (5 bases each). CDR1 is LGHDT, CDR2 YNNKEL, per germline (reference sequence). The CDR3 is made up of 14 amino acids. Trimming pared 3 bases from V and 6 bases from J, leaving 15 bases between. For the CDR3, the DNA is TGTGCCAGCAGCCAGCAGGGAGTCTGGGGCGAGCAGTACTTC. It encodes CASSQQGVWGEQYF.

This clone was seen more than once but under ten times. This chain connects TRBV7-6 to TRBJ2-7, with D possibly TRBD2 on 6 matching bases. The V gene lost 2 bases and the J gene lost 0 bases, with 11 bases spanning the gap. The germline CDR1 and CDR2 sequences are SGHVS and FNYEAQ. The CDR3 is 15 residues long. In nucleotides, the CDR3 is TGTGCCAGCAGCTTATGGGACGGGGGCTCCTACGAGCAGTACTTC. It is translated as CASSLWDGGSYEQYF.

J is TRBJ2-3 and V is TRBV7-9; either TRBD1 or TRBD2 may fit D (6 bases each). V was shortened by 4 bases and J by 4 bases, with 12 bases between the two germline ends. CDR3 length equals 14 residues. Germline-derived CDR1 and CDR2 are SEHNR and FQNEAQ (reference sequence). CDR3 loop: CASSWGADPDTQYF. The CDR3 DNA is TGTGCCAGCAGCTGGGGGGCCGACCCAGATACGCAGTATTTT. Filled out from reference TRBV7-9 and TRBJ2-3, the complete variable domain reads DTGVSQNPRHKITKRGQNVTFRCDPISEHNRLYWYRQTLGQGPEFLTYFQNEAQLEKSRLLSDRFSAERPKGSFSTLEIQRTEQGDSAMYLCASSWGADPDTQYFGPGTRLTVL.

The V and J genes are TRBV14 and TRBJ2-2; no firm D call. The CDR3 has 17 amino acids. Germline CDR1 reads SGHDN; CDR2 reads FVKESK. The germline V and J ends were trimmed by 4 bases and 1 base, with 16 bases remaining between them. CDR3 in amino acids: CASSRTYNPKNTGELFF. In DNA, the CDR3 is TGTGCCAGCAGCCGCACATATAACCCGAAGAACACCGGGGAGCTGTTTTTT.

The chain carries TRBV28 and TRBJ2-4, with D tentatively TRBD2 (6 bases). Germline CDR1 and CDR2: MDHEN and SYDVKM. The V end was cut by 4 bases, the J end by 0 bases, with 13 bases between. The CDR3 runs to 16 residues. The CDR3, as DNA: TGTGCCAGCAGTTCCGGGACTTCTAGAGCCAAAAACATTCAGTACTTC. It yields the protein CASSSGTSRAKNIQYF.

V and J are TRBV7-9 and TRBJ1-4; D unclear. The ends were cut back, 5 bases at V and 0 bases at J, with 13 bases in the middle. The CDR3 runs 16 residues. In germline, CDR1 is SEHNR, CDR2 FQNEAQ (reference sequence). Here the CDR3 DNA reads TGTGCCAGCAGCGGCGGGAGTACGGCAACTAATGAAAAACTGTTTTTT. The encoded protein is CASSGGSTATNEKLFF.

Points on this clone: An end of the junction does not agree with germline; a read error may underlie this. The chain's CDR3 is CSLSGSGYTF. The CDR3 DNA reads as TGTAGTCTGAGCGGATCGGGCTACACCTTC. The V and J genes are TRBV20-1 and TRBJ1-2; D uncertain. Germline CDR1 is DFQATT and CDR2 is SNEGSKA (reference sequence). This CDR3 comprises 10 residues.

J is TRBJ2-1 and V is TRBV2, with a tentative D call TRBD2 (5 bases). The CDR3 is made up of 14 amino acids. Trimming took off 2 bases at V and 4 bases at J, with 9 bases between the two ends. Per germline, CDR1 SNHLY and CDR2 FYNNEI. CDR3 amino acids: CASSESSGYNEQFF. The CDR3 coding sequence is TGTGCCAGCAGTGAATCGAGCGGTTACAATGAGCAGTTCTTC.

The chain employs TRBV13 and TRBJ2-3; D is ambiguous. The CDR3 is 13 residues long. The germline V gene has CDR1 PRHDT and CDR2 FYEKMQ (reference sequence). V dropped 5 bases and J dropped 7 bases, with 13 bases sitting between them. Written as DNA, the CDR3 is TGTGCCAGCAGCCCCCCCCGCGACTATACGCAGTATTTT. This translates into CASSPPRDYTQYF.

This rearrangement joins TRBV11-1 to TRBJ2-4, with D hard to call. The CDR3 is 15 amino acids. Trimming shortened V by 2 bases and J by 1 base, and 9 bases separated the two germline ends. Germline V gene data show CDR1 as SGHAT and CDR2 as FQDESV (reference sequence). DNA of the CDR3: TGTGCCAGCAGCTTACCAAATAGCGCCAAAAACATTCAGTACTTC. It translates to CASSLPNSAKNIQYF.

The chain carries TRBV19 and TRBJ2-5, with D uncertain. V shed 5 bases and J shed 2 bases, with 9 bases lying between them. Germline lookup yields CDR1 LNHDA and CDR2 SQIVND (reference sequence). The CDR3 length is 13 residues. CDR3 in DNA: TGTGCCAGTAGTCGTGGGTTTCAAGAGACCCAGTACTTC. Its translation is CASSRGFQETQYF. Filled out from reference TRBV19 and TRBJ2-5, the complete variable domain reads DGGITQSPKYLFRKEGQNVTLSCEQNLNHDAMYWYRQDPGQGLRLIYYSQIVNDFQKGDIAEGYSVSREKKESFPLTVTSAQKNPTAFYLCASSRGFQETQYFGPGTRLLVL.

This clone was observed a handful of times. This sequence joins TRBV5-6 and TRBJ2-1; D may be TRBD1 or TRBD2 (6 bases each). The ends were cut back, 5 bases at V and 5 bases at J, with 11 bases in the middle. Germline V gene lookup returns CDR1 SGHDT and CDR2 YYEEEE. This CDR3 spans 13 amino acids. The CDR3 region has the DNA TGTGCCAGCAGTCGGGGGCCCCACAATGAGCAGTTCTTC. This encodes CASSRGPHNEQFF.

This clone has a single count. Other nucleotide sequences in the sample specify the same CDR3. V gene TRBV7-9 combines with J gene TRBJ2-7; TRBD2 aligns across 14 bases. The V gene's germline CDR1 is SEHNR and CDR2 FQNEAQ (reference sequence). CDR3 length equals 15 residues. J lost 3 bases, V lost 7 bases, and 5 bases had no gene match. As DNA, the CDR3 is TGTGCCAGCACCGGGACTAGCGGGAGTCGCTACGAGCAGTACTTC. Translation gives CASTGTSGSRYEQYF. Based on the CDR3 plus reference TRBV7-9 and TRBJ2-7, the full variable domain is DTGVSQNPRHKITKRGQNVTFRCDPISEHNRLYWYRQTLGQGPEFLTYFQNEAQLEKSRLLSDRFSAERPKGSFSTLEIQRTEQGDSAMYLCASTGTSGSRYEQYFGPGTRLTVT.

This sequence joins TRBV28 and TRBJ2-4; 9 positions match TRBD1. This CDR3 is built from 15 residues. J was trimmed by 0 bases and V by 3 bases; bases with no gene match: 0. Germline lookup yields CDR1 MDHEN and CDR2 SYDVKM. The CDR3 bases are TGTGCCAGCAGTTTGGGACAGGGAGCCAAAAACATTCAGTACTTC. Protein sequence: CASSLGQGAKNIQYF.

This clone has just one count. The rearrangement joins TRBV18 to TRBJ2-5, with 7 nucleotides matching TRBD1. The CDR3 sequence is 14 residues long. V lost 4 bases and J lost 1; bases outside the gene matches: 3. Germline-derived CDR1 and CDR2 are KGHSH and LQKENI. The DNA for the CDR3 is TGTGCCAGCTCACTAGGGACAGTCCAAGAGACCCAGTACTTC. Encoded protein: CASSLGTVQETQYF.

The CDR3 DNA follows: TGTGCCAGCAGCTTAGAACAGGGGGCGCTCTACGAGCAGTACTTC. As protein: CASSLEQGALYEQYF. The gene calls are TRBV7-9 and TRBJ2-7, with 9 nucleotides matching TRBD1. The length of the CDR3 is 15 residues. The V segment lost 1 base and the J segment 3 bases; nucleotides outside the gene matches: 4. The germline V gene encodes CDR1 SEHNR and CDR2 FQNEAQ (reference sequence). The variable domain in full, completed from reference TRBV7-9 and TRBJ2-7, reads DTGVSQNPRHKITKRGQNVTFRCDPISEHNRLYWYRQTLGQGPEFLTYFQNEAQLEKSRLLSDRFSAERPKGSFSTLEIQRTEQGDSAMYLCASSLEQGALYEQYFGPGTRLTVT.

The rearrangement uses TRBV9 and TRBJ2-2; no definite D call. Trimming took off 0 bases at V and 0 bases at J, with 12 bases between the two ends. The CDR3 loop spans 17 amino acids. CDR1 is SGDLS and CDR2 is YYNGEE in the germline V gene. This CDR3 is CASSVAPGLTNTGELFF. CDR3 DNA sequence: TGTGCCAGCAGCGTAGCCCCGGGCCTGACGAACACCGGGGAGCTGTTTTTT.

This chain joins TRBV27 and TRBJ1-1, with D perhaps matching TRBD1 (5 bases). This CDR3 contains 14 residues. The germline V and J ends were trimmed by 5 bases and 1 base, with 11 bases remaining between them. CDR1 and CDR2 (germline): MNHEY, SMNVEV (reference sequence). The CDR3 nucleotides read TGTGCCAGCAGTGCTTCCGGGGGGAACACTGAAGCTTTCTTT. Protein product: CASSASGGNTEAFF.

The chain combines TRBV6-5 with TRBJ2-7; TRBD1 is a possible D gene (6 bases). Germline V CDR1 and CDR2: MNHEY, SVGAGI. Trimming took off 4 bases at V and 4 bases at J, with 8 bases between the two ends. The length of the CDR3 is 12 residues. CDR3 nucleotides: TGTGCCAGCAGTTCAAGGGGGTACGAGCAGTACTTC. Translation: CASSSRGYEQYF.

The chain has TRBV28 and TRBJ1-2, with 11 bases fitting TRBD1. The germline V gene encodes CDR1 MDHEN and CDR2 SYDVKM. The CDR3 loop spans 15 amino acids. Trimming took 6 bases from V and 4 from J; bases not matched to a gene: 7. The CDR3 coding sequence is TGTGCCAGCAGGCCCGGGACAGGGGGTACCTATGGCTACACCTTC. Encoded protein: CASRPGTGGTYGYTF.

The chain is built from TRBV11-2 and TRBJ2-7; no firm D call. Germline CDR1 reads SGHAT; CDR2 reads FQNNGV. V was shortened by 4 bases and J by 0 bases, with 19 bases between the two germline ends. There are 17 residues in the CDR3. The CDR3: CASSSRAVSTYSYEQYF. The CDR3 coding sequence is TGTGCCAGCAGCTCCCGGGCGGTAAGCACTTACTCCTACGAGCAGTACTTC. The whole variable domain, filled in from reference TRBV11-2 and TRBJ2-7, reads EAGVAQSPRYKIIEKRQSVAFWCNPISGHATLYWYQQILGQGPKLLIQFQNNGVVDDSQLPKDRFSAERLKGVDSTLKIQPAKLEDSAVYLCASSSRAVSTYSYEQYFGPGTRLTVT.

The chain employs TRBV19 and TRBJ1-5; D may be TRBD1 (5 bases). Germline assignment: CDR1 LNHDA and CDR2 SQIVND (reference sequence). The CDR3 is 14 amino acids. Trimming pared 6 bases from V and 2 bases from J, leaving 11 bases between. CDR3 DNA: TGTGCCAGTAGCGGGGGTGGGGGCAATCAGCCCCAGCATTTT. Amino acid sequence: CASSGGGGNQPQHF.